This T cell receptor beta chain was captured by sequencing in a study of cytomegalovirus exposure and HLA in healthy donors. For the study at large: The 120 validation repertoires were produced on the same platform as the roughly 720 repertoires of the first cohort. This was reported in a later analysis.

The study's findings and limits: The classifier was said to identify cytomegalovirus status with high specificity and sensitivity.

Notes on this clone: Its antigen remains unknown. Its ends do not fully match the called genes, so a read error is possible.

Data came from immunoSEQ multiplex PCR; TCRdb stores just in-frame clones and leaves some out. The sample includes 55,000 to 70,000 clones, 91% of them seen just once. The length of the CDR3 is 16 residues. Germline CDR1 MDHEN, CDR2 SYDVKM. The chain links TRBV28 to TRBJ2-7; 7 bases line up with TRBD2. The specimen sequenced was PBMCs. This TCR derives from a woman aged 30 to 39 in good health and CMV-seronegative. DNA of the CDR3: TGTGTCAGCAGTGGTGATAGCGGGTCCCTCTCCTACGAGCAGTACTTC. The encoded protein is CVSSGDSGSLSYEQYF.